The 23 T cell receptor beta chains listed next were all sequenced from one sample in a study of CD8+ T cells in alopecia areata. Treatment given: oral pan-JAK inhibitor, 5-10 mg twice daily. Once RNA had been extracted, it was reverse transcribed into cDNA to act as the sequencing template. The method was immunoSEQ multiplex PCR; TCRdb's version includes in-frame clones alone and lacks a portion of them. The sample carries fewer than 250,000 clones, roughly two fifths recorded once. The source material was CD4+ T cells sorted from blood, sampled between weeks 30 and 35, from a patient treated with tofacitinib. The receptors come from a human donor with alopecia areata.

The V gene is TRBV7-8, the J gene TRBJ2-2; D call uncertain. The CDR3 has 13 amino acids. Germline V gene data show CDR1 as SGHVS and CDR2 as FQNEAQ. Trimming took 9 bases from V and 0 from J, leaving 8 bases between them. This CDR3 is CASLGANTGELFF. CDR3 nucleotides: TGTGCCAGTTTGGGCGCGAACACCGGGGAGCTGTTTTTT.

The chain carries TRBV13 and TRBJ1-1; 8 nucleotides agree with TRBD1. With 4 bases clipped from V and 4 bases from J, the junction kept 14 bases outside the gene matches. The germline CDR1 and CDR2 sequences are PRHDT and FYEKMQ (reference sequence). The CDR3 extends over 17 amino acids. The CDR3 sequence is CASSSGQGKFLGTEAFF. In DNA, the CDR3 is TGTGCCAGCAGCTCAGGACAGGGAAAGTTTTTGGGCACTGAAGCTTTCTTT.

The V call is TRBV7-7, the J call TRBJ2-2; no firm D call. Germline V gene lookup returns CDR1 SSHAT and CDR2 FNYEAQ (reference sequence). Trimming removed 3 bases from V and 6 bases from J, with 2 bases in between. This CDR3 is 11 amino acids long. In nucleotides, the CDR3 is TGTGCCAGCAGCTTTGCCGGGGAGCTGTTTTTT. Its protein is CASSFAGELFF.

The chain employs TRBV29-1 and TRBJ1-2; 8 bases agree with TRBD1. Per germline, CDR1 SQVTM and CDR2 ANQGSEA. This CDR3 region has 12 residues. The ends lost 4 bases at V and 8 bases at J; junction bases unmatched: 6. In DNA form, the CDR3 reads TGCAGCGTTGGAGGACAGGGCTGGGGCTACACCTTC. Protein sequence: CSVGGQGWGYTF.

This chain uses TRBV5-1 with TRBJ1-1; the match to TRBD1 covers 7 bases. Germline CDR1 is SGHRS and CDR2 is YFSETQ. J gave up 5 bases and V 5 bases, and 12 bases lay outside the gene matches. The CDR3 is 15 amino acids. This CDR3 is CASRRVRQGQTEAFF. Written as DNA, the CDR3 is TGCGCCAGCAGAAGGGTTAGACAGGGACAAACTGAAGCTTTCTTT.

This clone was found once. The chain combines TRBV6-5 with TRBJ1-4, with D unresolved. V was pared by 5 bases and J by 5 bases, with 9 bases between. The CDR3 contains 13 residues. CDR1 MNHEY and CDR2 SVGAGI come from the germline V gene. The CDR3 loop reads CASSRSVNEKLFF. CDR3 bases: TGTGCCAGCAGTCGGTCAGTAAATGAAAAACTGTTTTTT.

The chain joins TRBV29-1 to TRBJ1-1, with D maybe TRBD1 (6 bases). CDR3 length: 14 amino acids. Germline V gene lookup returns CDR1 SQVTM and CDR2 ANQGSEA. V was pared by 4 bases and J by 0 bases, with 12 bases between. The chain's CDR3 is CSVGQVRMNTEAFF. The CDR3 region has the DNA TGCAGCGTTGGACAGGTTCGGATGAACACTGAAGCTTTCTTT. Complete variable domain (other parts from reference TRBV29-1 and TRBJ1-1): SAVISQKPSRDICQRGTSLTIQCQVDSQVTMMFWYRQQPGQSLTLIATANQGSEATYESGFVIDKFPISRPNLTFSTLTVSNMSPEDSSIYLCSVGQVRMNTEAFFGQGTRLTVV.

This clone was detected a few times. The V gene is TRBV7-8, the J gene TRBJ1-1; a possible D gene is TRBD1 (5 bases). The CDR3 runs to 14 residues. Looked up from germline, CDR1 is SGHVS and CDR2 is FQNEAQ. The ends were cut back, 0 bases at V and 5 bases at J, with 10 bases in the middle. CDR3 residues: CASSLAQGLTEAFF. The CDR3 DNA follows: TGTGCCAGCAGCTTAGCGCAGGGTTTGACTGAAGCTTTCTTT.

This clone was found a few times. The CDR3 spells CASSPQHTEAFF. Here the CDR3 DNA reads TGTGCCAGCTCACCCCAACACACTGAAGCTTTCTTT. The chain recombines TRBV18 with TRBJ1-1, with D hard to call. V lost 3 bases to trimming and J lost 3 bases, with 5 bases between them. The CDR3 has 12 amino acids. Germline V gives CDR1 KGHSH, CDR2 LQKENI.

In this sample, this clone turned up once. This chain joins TRBV6-5 and TRBJ1-2, with TRBD1 as a possible D gene (5 bases). Looked up from germline, CDR1 is MNHEY and CDR2 is SVGAGI. This CDR3 is built from 14 residues. Trimming cost V 5 bases and J 8 bases, with 18 bases left between them. The CDR3 is CASSERGLQEGYTF. In DNA, the CDR3 is TGTGCCAGCAGTGAAAGGGGCCTTCAAGAGGGCTACACCTTC.

V and J are TRBV2 and TRBJ2-2; D perhaps matches TRBD1 (6 bases). The germline gives CDR1 SNHLY, CDR2 FYNNEI. V was trimmed by 8 bases and J by 6 bases, leaving 22 bases between them. CDR3 size: 16 residues. The CDR3 sequence: CASGRDRLSISGELFF. The CDR3 nucleotides read TGTGCCAGCGGACGAGACAGGTTATCCATCTCCGGGGAGCTGTTTTTT.

The chain carries TRBV4-1 and TRBJ1-4; 11 nucleotides align to TRBD1. CDR1 is MGHRA, CDR2 YSYEKL, per germline. The length of the CDR3 is 15 residues. Germline trimming cut 4 bases from V and 4 bases from J; bases unmatched to any gene: 2. This CDR3 reads CASSPDRGLNEKLFF. The CDR3 coding sequence is TGCGCCAGCAGCCCGGACAGGGGGCTTAATGAAAAACTGTTTTTT.

This clone has just a few counts. This rearrangement joins TRBV30 to TRBJ2-1; 10 bases line up with TRBD2. The CDR3 has 18 amino acids. Germline V CDR1 and CDR2: GTSNPN, SVGIG (reference sequence). V lost 4 bases, J lost 0 bases, and 12 bases stayed unmatched. The CDR3 here is CAWNGGLAERSSYNEQFF. The CDR3 nucleotides are TGTGCCTGGAATGGAGGACTAGCGGAGCGGAGCTCCTACAATGAGCAGTTCTTC.

The count of this clone is one. The chain is built from TRBV2 and TRBJ2-7, with TRBD2 identical over 14 bases. J gave up 11 bases and V 6 bases, and 9 bases lay outside the gene matches. The CDR3 is 14 amino acids. CDR1 and CDR2 (germline): SNHLY, FYNNEI. CDR3 residues: CASRTGTSGSIEYF. CDR3 sequence (DNA): TGTGCCAGCAGAACCGGGACTAGCGGGAGTATTGAGTACTTC.

The chain uses TRBV14 and TRBJ2-5; D could derive from TRBD1 or TRBD2 (6 bases each). Germline V gene lookup returns CDR1 SGHDN and CDR2 FVKESK. This CDR3 has 14 residues. Deletions cut 2 bases from V and 7 bases from J, with 14 bases between. This CDR3 is CASSQWDGGGTQYF. CDR3 DNA sequence: TGTGCCAGCAGCCAATGGGACGGAGGGGGGACCCAGTACTTC.

There are a few counts of this clone. The chain couples TRBV6-5 to TRBJ2-7; 7 nucleotides align to TRBD2. The V segment lost 5 bases and the J segment 7 bases; nucleotides outside the gene matches: 5. Germline V lookup: CDR1 MNHEY, CDR2 SVGAGI. The CDR3 contains 12 residues. CDR3 loop: CASSPPGGEQYF. CDR3 nucleotide sequence: TGTGCCAGCAGTCCCCCGGGGGGAGAGCAGTACTTC.

This clone was found a few times. This rearrangement joins TRBV29-1 to TRBJ2-6; no clear D gene. V lost 0 bases to trimming and J lost 4 bases, with 13 bases between them. The CDR3 is 16 amino acids. Germline V gene lookup returns CDR1 SQVTM and CDR2 ANQGSEA. The CDR3 spells CSVEEDLLLGANVLTF. For the CDR3, the DNA is TGCAGCGTTGAAGAAGATCTCCTCCTCGGGGCCAACGTCCTGACTTTC.

The CDR3 loop reads CASSLTARVEQFF. In DNA form, the CDR3 reads TGTGCCAGCAGCTTAACGGCGCGGGTTGAGCAGTTCTTC. The chain employs TRBV7-3 and TRBJ2-1, with a tentative D call TRBD2 (5 bases). The CDR3 runs to 13 residues. Trimming pared 0 bases from V and 9 bases from J, leaving 9 bases between. The germline gives CDR1 SGHTA, CDR2 FQGTGA.

The V and J genes are TRBV6-5 and TRBJ2-3; 7 positions agree with TRBD2. The CDR3 extends over 14 amino acids. V trimming: 8 bases; J trimming: 5 bases; junction bases outside the gene matches: 10. CDR1 MNHEY and CDR2 SVGAGI come from the germline V gene. The CDR3 loop is CASAQVSSGDTQYF. The CDR3 DNA reads as TGTGCCAGCGCACAAGTGTCTAGCGGAGATACGCAGTATTTT.

This clone was seen many times. The chain uses TRBV5-1 and TRBJ2-5, with D perhaps matching TRBD1 or TRBD2 (6 bases each). Germline CDR1 is SGHRS and CDR2 is YFSETQ. V dropped 4 bases and J dropped 4 bases, with 17 bases sitting between them. This CDR3 has 15 amino acids. The CDR3 nucleotides read TGCGCCAGCAGCGTCCTCGAGGGGGGAGGAGAGACCCAGTACTTC. Protein: CASSVLEGGGETQYF.

The sample holds a few counts of this clone. This chain joins TRBV7-6 and TRBJ1-1; D ambiguous. V was pared by 7 bases and J by 1 base, with 13 bases between. This CDR3 region has 14 residues. Germline values: CDR1 SGHVS, CDR2 FNYEAQ. This chain's CDR3 is CASTPRTGNTEAFF. Here the CDR3 DNA reads TGTGCCAGCACCCCAAGGACGGGGAACACTGAAGCTTTCTTT.

This rearrangement joins TRBV10-3 to TRBJ1-2; D might be TRBD1 (6 bases). The germline V gene has CDR1 ENHRY and CDR2 SYGVKD. The CDR3 contains 14 residues. Trimming removed 3 bases from V and 4 bases from J, with 12 bases in between. The CDR3 DNA reads as TGTGCCATCAGTGAATCGGGGGGCGGCTATGGCTACACCTTC. Translation: CAISESGGGYGYTF.

Here the CDR3 DNA reads TGTGCCTGGAGTGCCGGGGGACTAGCGGGAGCTTTGGAGACCCAGTACTTC. This encodes CAWSAGGLAGALETQYF. This chain joins TRBV30 and TRBJ2-5, with 14 bases lining up with TRBD2. V lost 1 base, J lost 5 bases, and 9 bases stayed unmatched. The CDR3 totals 17 residues. Germline V gives CDR1 GTSNPN, CDR2 SVGIG (reference sequence).